The 15 T cell receptor beta chains below come from one sample, sequenced in a study of regulatory T cells in long-lasting Graves disease (dated by TCRdb to the early 2020s). Sample time point, as interpreted from the label and publication: newly diagnosed GD, antithyroid drugs for less than 3 months. For both TCR sequencing and RNA sequencing, RNA was extracted from PBMCs in TRIzol. Libraries were made using multiplex PCR. The instrument was an Illumina HiSeq 4000. To build TCR beta libraries, CDR3 regions were amplified by Arm-PCR using iRepertoire HTBI primers. TCRdb redid the processing of the public reads, applying fastp at Q25 and MiXCR, and retained in-frame beta chains. When rows share a CDR3 protein, they turn into one entry using the most common DNA and genes. The sample table shows hundreds of thousands of distinct CDR3 sequences, and 16% are seen once. The top ten clonotypes cover around a sixth of the sample.

Another study also made use of these data, one on T cells in Graves' hyperthyroidism and ophthalmopathy.

The sequencing used peripheral blood mononuclear cells (PBMCs), collected at new diagnosis, from a patient treated with antithyroid drugs. Source of these receptors: a woman in her twenties or thirties with Graves disease. Donor details come from another sample of the same person, matched by shared clones.

The sample holds many counts of this clonotype. The rearrangement uses TRBV28 and TRBJ2-7, with D possibly TRBD1 on 6 matching bases. Trimming cost V 5 bases and J 2 bases, with 19 bases left between them. CDR1 and CDR2 from the germline V gene are MDHEN and SYDVKM. There are 16 residues in the CDR3. This CDR3 is CASSPRTGLRTYEQYF. CDR3 coding DNA: TGTGCCAGCAGTCCCCGTACAGGGCTCCGAACCTACGAGCAGTACTTC.

The V call is TRBV4-1, the J call TRBJ2-2, with 7 nucleotides matching TRBD2. The V gene end was trimmed by 1 base and the J gene end by 5 bases; junction bases not matched to a gene: 7. CDR1 is MGHRA, CDR2 YSYEKL, per germline. The CDR3 consists of 16 residues. The chain's CDR3 is CASSQGGGRETGELFF. The CDR3 DNA reads as TGCGCCAGCAGCCAAGGGGGCGGGAGAGAAACCGGGGAGCTGTTTTTT.

V and J are TRBV9 and TRBJ2-1, with 12 bases identical to TRBD1. The V segment lost 0 bases and the J segment 9 bases; nucleotides outside the gene matches: 7. The CDR3 length is 16 residues. Germline loops: CDR1 SGDLS, CDR2 YYNGEE. The DNA for the CDR3 is TGTGCCAGCAGCGTAGGCGGGACAGGGGGCTGGGGTGAGCAGTTCTTC. This codes for CASSVGGTGGWGEQFF.

The chain uses TRBV28 and TRBJ2-1; D possibly corresponds to TRBD2 (5 bases). The end of the DNA aligns better with TRBJ2-5, so the J call may be wrong. The CDR3 spans 15 residues. Per germline, CDR1 MDHEN and CDR2 SYDVKM. The CDR3 protein is CASSSPGNTRGTQYF. The CDR3 DNA reads as TGTGCCAGCAGCTCCCCCGGGAACACACGGGGGACCCAGTACTTC.

V and J are TRBV15 and TRBJ2-1, with 7 bases fitting TRBD1. This CDR3 has 15 amino acids. J was trimmed by 3 bases and V by 5 bases; bases with no gene match: 7. Germline lookup yields CDR1 LNHNV and CDR2 YYDKDF (reference sequence). CDR3: CATSPKTGLYNEQFF. The CDR3 DNA is TGTGCCACCAGCCCAAAGACAGGGCTCTACAATGAGCAGTTCTTC.

The chain combines TRBV11-2 with TRBJ2-5; no definite D call. This CDR3 region has 15 residues. Germline V lookup: CDR1 SGHAT, CDR2 FQNNGV. V was trimmed by 1 base and J by 4 bases, leaving 13 bases between them. In DNA, the CDR3 is TGTGCCAGCAGCTTAGTGAACAGTGTGCTAGAGACCCAGTACTTC. This sequence encodes CASSLVNSVLETQYF. The entire variable domain, with the rest obtained from reference TRBV11-2 and TRBJ2-5, is as follows: EAGVAQSPRYKIIEKRQSVAFWCNPISGHATLYWYQQILGQGPKLLIQFQNNGVVDDSQLPKDRFSAERLKGVDSTLKIQPAKLEDSAVYLCASSLVNSVLETQYFGPGTRLLVL.

This clonotype was found a few times. This rearrangement joins TRBV18 to TRBJ1-6, with 9 bases matching TRBD1. The CDR3 covers 15 residues. Germline V gives CDR1 KGHSH, CDR2 LQKENI. V was clipped by 8 bases and J by 8 bases; unmatched bases: 10. Here the CDR3 DNA reads TGTGCCAGCCGCGGACAGGGGACTTTAGATTCACCCCTCCACTTT. Translated: CASRGQGTLDSPLHF.

Ten or more counts support this clonotype. The chain links TRBV2 to TRBJ2-3, with a weak D call TRBD2 (5 bases). V was pared by 7 bases and J by 0 bases, with 8 bases between. Germline V CDR1 and CDR2: SNHLY, FYNNEI. The CDR3 covers 13 residues. CDR3 residues: CASKGLSTDTQYF. CDR3 DNA: TGTGCCAGCAAAGGACTCAGCACAGATACGCAGTATTTT.

The sample holds many counts of this clonotype. The gene calls are TRBV20-1 and TRBJ1-1; no clear D gene. Trimming cost V 3 bases and J 8 bases, with 4 bases left between them. The CDR3 has 9 amino acids. Germline loops: CDR1 DFQATT, CDR2 SNEGSKA (reference sequence). The CDR3, as DNA: TGCAGTGCTAGGGACGAAGCTTTCTTT. It codes for CSARDEAFF.

There are a few counts of this clonotype. The gene calls are TRBV9 and TRBJ1-1, with a tentative D call TRBD1 (5 bases). Germline V gene sequence: CDR1 SGDLS, CDR2 YYNGEE. There are 14 residues in the CDR3. The V gene lost 0 bases and the J gene lost 4 bases, with 10 bases spanning the gap. For the CDR3, the DNA is TGTGCCAGCAGCGTAGCATCGAGGGGCACTGAAGCTTTCTTT. This sequence encodes CASSVASRGTEAFF.

The sample holds many counts of this clonotype. This chain uses TRBV20-1 with TRBJ2-5; perhaps TRBD1 as D (5 bases). CDR1 and CDR2 from the germline V gene are DFQATT and SNEGSKA (reference sequence). Deletions cut 3 bases from V and 10 bases from J, with 15 bases between. The CDR3 is 12 amino acids. In DNA form, the CDR3 reads TGCAGTGCTAGGGACACCAAAGGGATCCAGTACTTC. Protein: CSARDTKGIQYF.

At least ten counts were recorded for this clonotype. The rearrangement joins TRBV10-3 to TRBJ2-7; D gene ambiguous. This CDR3 region has 11 residues. Germline V gene lookup returns CDR1 ENHRY and CDR2 SYGVKD. V was pared by 9 bases and J by 3 bases, with 9 bases between. This CDR3 reads CAISSNYEQYF. The CDR3 DNA is TGTGCCATTAGCTCCAACTACGAGCAGTACTTC.

The chain employs TRBV29-1 and TRBJ2-5, with D possibly TRBD1 on 5 matching bases. Trimming removed 1 base at V and 4 bases at J, with 13 bases between. The germline CDR1 and CDR2 sequences are SQVTM and ANQGSEA. CDR3 length: 14 residues. Here the CDR3 reads CSVEVNQGRETQYF. As DNA, the CDR3 is TGCAGCGTTGAAGTGAATCAGGGTAGAGAGACCCAGTACTTC. Complete variable domain (other parts from reference TRBV29-1 and TRBJ2-5): SAVISQKPSRDICQRGTSLTIQCQVDSQVTMMFWYRQQPGQSLTLIATANQGSEATYESGFVIDKFPISRPNLTFSTLTVSNMSPEDSSIYLCSVEVNQGRETQYFGPGTRLLVL.

This clonotype was observed many times. The chain carries TRBV12-3 or TRBV12-4 and TRBJ1-6; D remains unclear. This CDR3 comprises 18 residues. V dropped 8 bases and J dropped 1 base, with 21 bases sitting between them. The CDR3 DNA is TGTGCCAGCCCCCGAGGAGGGTTCGTCCAGTCCTATAATTCACCCCTCCACTTT. It encodes CASPRGGFVQSYNSPLHF.

This clonotype was observed at least ten times. V and J are TRBV6-1 and TRBJ1-2, with TRBD1 identical over 7 bases. CDR1 and CDR2 (germline): MNHNS, SASEGT. With 6 bases clipped from V and 4 bases from J, the junction kept 14 bases outside the gene matches. The CDR3 loop spans 16 amino acids. The CDR3, as DNA: TGTGCCAGCAGGGACGGACCGGGACAGCGAAGCTATGGCTACACCTTC. This codes for CASRDGPGQRSYGYTF.